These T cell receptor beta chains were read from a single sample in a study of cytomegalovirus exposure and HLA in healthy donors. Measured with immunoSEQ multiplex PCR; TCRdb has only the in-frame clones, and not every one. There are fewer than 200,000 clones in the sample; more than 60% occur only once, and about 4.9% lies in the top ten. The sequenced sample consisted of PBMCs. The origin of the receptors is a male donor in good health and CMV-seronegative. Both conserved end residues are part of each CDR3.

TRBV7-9 CASSLGQGSGANVLTF
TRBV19 CASKLGAGGSSGANVLTF
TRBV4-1 CASSQSGTYLPPLHF
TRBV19 CASSIDPIRDEQYF
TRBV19 CASIRDRNTEAFF
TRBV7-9 CASSPRTPQETQYF
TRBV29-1 CSVEDRGDSYNEQFF
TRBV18 CASSPRDRGLQPQHF
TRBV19 CASSSPGAVNTEAFF
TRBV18 CASSPWDRNTEAFF
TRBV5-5 CASSLQAGDGYTF
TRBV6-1 CASRGQPNTGELFF
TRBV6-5 CASSSPRDRGRREQYF
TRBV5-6 CASSLVNRKLNSPLHF
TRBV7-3 CASSLLPGTEAFF
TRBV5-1 CASSSYKTGGGEKLFF
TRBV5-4 CASSLGGRAGQETQYF
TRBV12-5 CASGSGTVEMDEQFF
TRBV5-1 CASSSDRLVGAFF
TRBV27 CASSLRRSYEQYF